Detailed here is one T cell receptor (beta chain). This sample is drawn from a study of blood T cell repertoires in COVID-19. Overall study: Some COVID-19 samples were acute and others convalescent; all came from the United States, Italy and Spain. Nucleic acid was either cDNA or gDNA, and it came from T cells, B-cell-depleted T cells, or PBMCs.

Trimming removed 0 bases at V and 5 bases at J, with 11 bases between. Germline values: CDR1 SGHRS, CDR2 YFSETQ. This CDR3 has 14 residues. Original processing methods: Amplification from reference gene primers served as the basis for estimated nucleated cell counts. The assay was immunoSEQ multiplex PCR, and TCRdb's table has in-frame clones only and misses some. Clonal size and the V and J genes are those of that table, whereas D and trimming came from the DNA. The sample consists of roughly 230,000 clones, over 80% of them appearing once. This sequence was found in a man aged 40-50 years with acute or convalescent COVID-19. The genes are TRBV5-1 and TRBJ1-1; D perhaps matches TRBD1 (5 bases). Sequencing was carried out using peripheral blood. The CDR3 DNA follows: TGCGCCAGCAGCTTGGCCCCAGGGAGGACTGAAGCTTTCTTT. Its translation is CASSLAPGRTEAFF. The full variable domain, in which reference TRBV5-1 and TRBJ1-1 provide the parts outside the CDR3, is KAGVTQTPRYLIKTRGQQVTLSCSPISGHRSVSWYQQTPGQGLQFLFEYFSETQRNKGNFPGRFSGRQFSNSRSEMNVSTLELGDSALYLCASSLAPGRTEAFFGQGTRLTVV.